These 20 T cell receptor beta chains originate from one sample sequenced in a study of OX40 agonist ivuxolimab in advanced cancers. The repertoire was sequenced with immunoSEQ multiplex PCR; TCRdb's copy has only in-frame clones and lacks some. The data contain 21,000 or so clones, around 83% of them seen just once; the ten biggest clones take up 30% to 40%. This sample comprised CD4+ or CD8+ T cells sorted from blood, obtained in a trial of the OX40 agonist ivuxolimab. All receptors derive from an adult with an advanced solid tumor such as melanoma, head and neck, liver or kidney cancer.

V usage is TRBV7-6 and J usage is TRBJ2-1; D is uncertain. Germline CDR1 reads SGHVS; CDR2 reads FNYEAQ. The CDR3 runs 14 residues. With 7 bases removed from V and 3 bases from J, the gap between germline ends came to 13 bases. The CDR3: CASTWPANYNEQFF. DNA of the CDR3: TGTGCCAGCACCTGGCCCGCAAACTACAATGAGCAGTTCTTC.

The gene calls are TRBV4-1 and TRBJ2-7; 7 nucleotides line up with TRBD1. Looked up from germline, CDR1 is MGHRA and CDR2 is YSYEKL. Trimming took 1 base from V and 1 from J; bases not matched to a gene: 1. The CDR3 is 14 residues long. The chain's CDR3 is CASSQATGSYEQYF. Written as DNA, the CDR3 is TGCGCCAGCAGCCAAGCGACAGGGTCCTACGAGCAGTACTTC.

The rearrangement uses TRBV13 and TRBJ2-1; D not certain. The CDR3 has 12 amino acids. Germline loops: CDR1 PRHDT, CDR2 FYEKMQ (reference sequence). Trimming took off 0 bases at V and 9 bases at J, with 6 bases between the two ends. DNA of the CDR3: TGTGCCAGCAGCTTAGGCGTTGGTGAGCAGTTCTTC. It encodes CASSLGVGEQFF. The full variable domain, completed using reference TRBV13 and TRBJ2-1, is AAGVIQSPRHLIKEKRETATLKCYPIPRHDTVYWYQQGPGQDPQFLISFYEKMQSDKGSIPDRFSAQQFSDYHSELNMSSLELGDSALYFCASSLGVGEQFFGPGTRLTVL.

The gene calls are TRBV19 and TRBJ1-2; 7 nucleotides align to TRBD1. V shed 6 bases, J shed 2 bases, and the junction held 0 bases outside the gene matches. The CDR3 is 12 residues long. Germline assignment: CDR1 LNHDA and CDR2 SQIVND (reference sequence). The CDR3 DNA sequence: TGTGCCAGTAGGACAGGGAACTATGGCTACACCTTC. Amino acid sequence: CASRTGNYGYTF.

The CDR3 loop is CASSQDPDRGETQYF. The CDR3 bases are TGCGCCAGCAGCCAAGATCCGGACAGGGGAGAGACCCAGTACTTC. The rearrangement uses TRBV4-1 and TRBJ2-5; TRBD1 aligns across 9 bases. Trimming removed 0 bases from V and 4 bases from J; junction bases left unmatched: 3. The CDR3 length is 15 residues. Germline V gene sequence: CDR1 MGHRA, CDR2 YSYEKL.

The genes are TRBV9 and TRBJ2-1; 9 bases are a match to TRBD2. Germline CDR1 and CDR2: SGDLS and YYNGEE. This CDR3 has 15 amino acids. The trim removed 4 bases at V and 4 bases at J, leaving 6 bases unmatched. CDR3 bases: TGTGCCAGCAGCCTAACTAGCGGGCCGTACAATGAGCAGTTCTTC. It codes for CASSLTSGPYNEQFF.

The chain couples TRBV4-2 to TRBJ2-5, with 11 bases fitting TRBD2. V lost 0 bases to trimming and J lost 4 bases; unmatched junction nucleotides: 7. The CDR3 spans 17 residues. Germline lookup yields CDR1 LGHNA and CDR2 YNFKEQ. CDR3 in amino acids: CASSQDPDTSGRETQYF. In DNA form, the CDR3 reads TGTGCCAGCAGCCAAGATCCCGATACTAGCGGGAGAGAGACCCAGTACTTC.

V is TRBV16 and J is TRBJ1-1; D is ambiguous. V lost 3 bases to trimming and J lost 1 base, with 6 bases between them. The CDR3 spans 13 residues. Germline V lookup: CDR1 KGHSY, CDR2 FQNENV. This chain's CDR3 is CASSHGRNTEAFF. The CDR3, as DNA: TGTGCCAGCAGCCACGGGCGGAACACTGAAGCTTTCTTT.

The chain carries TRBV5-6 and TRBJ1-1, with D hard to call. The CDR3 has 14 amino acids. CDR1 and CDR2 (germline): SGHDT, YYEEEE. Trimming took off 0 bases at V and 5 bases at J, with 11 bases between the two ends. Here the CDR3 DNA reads TGTGCCAGCAGCTTGGAAGGACGCCTAACTGAAGCTTTCTTT. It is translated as CASSLEGRLTEAFF.

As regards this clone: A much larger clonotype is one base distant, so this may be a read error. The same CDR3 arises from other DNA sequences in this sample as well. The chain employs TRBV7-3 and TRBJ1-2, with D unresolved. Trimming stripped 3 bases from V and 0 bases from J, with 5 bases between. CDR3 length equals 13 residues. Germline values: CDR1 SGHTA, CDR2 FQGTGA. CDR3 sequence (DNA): TGTGCCAGCAGCTTGACCGCTAACTATGGCTACACCTTC. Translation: CASSLTANYGYTF.

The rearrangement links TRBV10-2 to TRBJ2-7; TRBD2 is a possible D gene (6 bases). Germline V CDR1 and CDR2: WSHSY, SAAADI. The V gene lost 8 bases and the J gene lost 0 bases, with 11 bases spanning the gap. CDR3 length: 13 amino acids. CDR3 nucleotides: TGCGCCAGCCTTCTGCGGGACTCCTACGAGCAGTACTTC. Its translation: CASLLRDSYEQYF.

The CDR3 DNA reads as TGTGCCAGCAGTGGCCCAGGGGGCTCTGAAGCTTTCTTT. As protein: CASSGPGGSEAFF. The chain carries TRBV2 and TRBJ1-1; 8 bases are shared with TRBD1. The CDR3 is made up of 13 amino acids. The J segment lost 6 bases and the V segment lost 4 bases, leaving 4 bases of the junction unmatched. Germline assignment: CDR1 SNHLY and CDR2 FYNNEI.

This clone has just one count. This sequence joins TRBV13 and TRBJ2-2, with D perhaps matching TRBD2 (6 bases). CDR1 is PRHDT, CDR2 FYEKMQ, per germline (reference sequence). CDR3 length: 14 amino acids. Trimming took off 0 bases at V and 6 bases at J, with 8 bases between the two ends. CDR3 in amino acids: CASSLGPGAGELFF. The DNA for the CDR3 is TGTGCCAGCAGCTTAGGCCCGGGGGCCGGGGAGCTGTTTTTT.

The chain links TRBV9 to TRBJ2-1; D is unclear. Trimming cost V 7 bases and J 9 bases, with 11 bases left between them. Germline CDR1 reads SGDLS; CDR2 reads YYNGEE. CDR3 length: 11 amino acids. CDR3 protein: CASGVVTEQFF. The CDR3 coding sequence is TGTGCCAGCGGGGTGGTAACTGAGCAGTTCTTC. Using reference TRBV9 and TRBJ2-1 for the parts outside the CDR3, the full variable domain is DSGVTQTPKHLITATGQRVTLRCSPRSGDLSVYWYQQSLDQGLQFLIQYYNGEERAKGNILERFSAQQFPDLHSELNLSSLELGDSALYFCASGVVTEQFFGPGTRLTVL.

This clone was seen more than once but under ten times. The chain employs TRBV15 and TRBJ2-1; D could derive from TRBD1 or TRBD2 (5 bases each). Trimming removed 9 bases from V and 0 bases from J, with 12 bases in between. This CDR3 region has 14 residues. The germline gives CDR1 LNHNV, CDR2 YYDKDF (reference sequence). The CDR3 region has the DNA TGTGCCACAACCGGGACGCCCTCCTACAATGAGCAGTTCTTC. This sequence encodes CATTGTPSYNEQFF.

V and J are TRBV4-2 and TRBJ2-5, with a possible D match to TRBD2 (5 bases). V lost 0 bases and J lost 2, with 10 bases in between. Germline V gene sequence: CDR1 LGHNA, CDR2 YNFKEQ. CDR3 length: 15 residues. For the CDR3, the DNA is TGTGCCAGCAGCCAAGATCGGGAAGGTCAAGAGACCCAGTACTTC. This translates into CASSQDREGQETQYF.

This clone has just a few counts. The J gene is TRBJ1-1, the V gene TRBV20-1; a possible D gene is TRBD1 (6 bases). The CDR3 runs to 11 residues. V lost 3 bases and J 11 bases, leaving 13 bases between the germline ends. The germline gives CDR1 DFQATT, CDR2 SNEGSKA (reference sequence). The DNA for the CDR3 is TGCAGTGCTAGGGAGACAGGCGCGGCTTTCTTT. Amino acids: CSARETGAAFF.

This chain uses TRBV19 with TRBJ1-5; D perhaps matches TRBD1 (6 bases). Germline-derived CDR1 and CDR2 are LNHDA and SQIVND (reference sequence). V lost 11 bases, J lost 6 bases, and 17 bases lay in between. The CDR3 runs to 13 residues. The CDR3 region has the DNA TGTGCCTCCCAAGGGGGGTGGTCTCAGCCCCAGCATTTT. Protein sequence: CASQGGWSQPQHF.

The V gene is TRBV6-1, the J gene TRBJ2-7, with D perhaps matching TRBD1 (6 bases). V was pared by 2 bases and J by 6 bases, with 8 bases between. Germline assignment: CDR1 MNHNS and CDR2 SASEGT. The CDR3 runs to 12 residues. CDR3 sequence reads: CASSERGFEQYF. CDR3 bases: TGTGCCAGCAGTGAAAGGGGGTTCGAGCAGTACTTC.

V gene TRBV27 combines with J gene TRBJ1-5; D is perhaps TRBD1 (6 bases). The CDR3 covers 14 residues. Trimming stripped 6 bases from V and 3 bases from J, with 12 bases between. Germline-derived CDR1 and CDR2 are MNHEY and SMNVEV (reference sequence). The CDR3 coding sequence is TGTGCCAGCAGCACGGGACAACCCAATCAGCCCCAGCATTTT. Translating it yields CASSTGQPNQPQHF.